This T cell receptor beta chain was retrieved from a study of blood T cell repertoires in COVID-19. Study-level information: Acute and convalescent COVID-19 samples came from the United States, Italy and Spain. Sample material is recorded as cDNA or gDNA derived from T cells, B-cell-depleted T cells, or PBMCs.

This clone was counted a single time. Germline values: CDR1 MNHEY, CDR2 SMNVEV (reference sequence). The CDR3 sequence is 13 residues long. V was pared by 1 base and J by 5 bases, with 6 bases between. Original data processing: Reference gene primer amplification gave estimated nucleated cell counts. Only in-frame clones appear in the TCRdb table, and some are missing; sequencing was by immunoSEQ multiplex PCR. The D gene and trimming were derived from the DNA, and the V and J assignments and clone size from that table. The repertoire holds some 200,000 clones, with more than 75% as singletons. Seattle-derived patients entered the study during active infection and were followed longitudinally.

The gene calls are TRBV27 and TRBJ1-5; the D is unclear. The TCR originated in a woman in her seventies with COVID-19, enrolled during active disease. The sequenced sample consisted of peripheral blood. The CDR3 DNA reads as TGTGCCAGCAGTTTATATGCGGATCAGCCCCAGCATTTT. It is translated as CASSLYADQPQHF.